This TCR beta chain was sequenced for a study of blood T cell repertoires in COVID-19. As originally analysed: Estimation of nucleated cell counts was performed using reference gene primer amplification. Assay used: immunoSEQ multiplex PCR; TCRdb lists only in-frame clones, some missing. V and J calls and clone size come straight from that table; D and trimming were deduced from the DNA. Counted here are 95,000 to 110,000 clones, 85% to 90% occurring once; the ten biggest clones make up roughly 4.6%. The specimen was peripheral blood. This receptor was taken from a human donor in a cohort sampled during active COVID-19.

The CDR3 bases are TGTGCCAGCAGCGCCCGGGACCAAGAGACCCAGTACTTC. Translation gives CASSARDQETQYF. The V gene is TRBV13, the J gene TRBJ2-5; D is uncertain. The CDR3 totals 13 residues. V lost 5 bases and J 0 bases, leaving 7 bases between the germline ends. Looked up from germline, CDR1 is PRHDT and CDR2 is FYEKMQ (reference sequence).